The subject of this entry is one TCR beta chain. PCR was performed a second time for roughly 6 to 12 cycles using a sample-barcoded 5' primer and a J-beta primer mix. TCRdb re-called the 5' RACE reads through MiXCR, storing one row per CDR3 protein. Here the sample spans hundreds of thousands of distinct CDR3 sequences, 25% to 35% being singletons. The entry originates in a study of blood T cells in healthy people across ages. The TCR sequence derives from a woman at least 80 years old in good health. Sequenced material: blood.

CDR3 sequence reads: CSARDVSSGGSQGEQYF. The CDR3 DNA is TGCAGTGCTAGAGATGTGTCTAGCGGGGGCTCTCAAGGGGAGCAGTACTTC. The chain combines TRBV20-1 with TRBJ2-5; 10 bases line up with TRBD2. The germline gives CDR1 DFQATT, CDR2 SNEGSKA (reference sequence). CDR3 length equals 17 residues. V lost 0 bases and J lost 11; bases outside the gene matches: 18.